This record looks at one T cell receptor beta chain sequence and its context. The data were taken from a study of blood T cell repertoires in COVID-19. Germline lookup yields CDR1 KGHSH and CDR2 LQKENI. The CDR3 runs 16 residues. Trimming took off 0 bases at V and 2 bases at J, with 11 bases between the two ends. Sequencing used immunoSEQ multiplex PCR; TCRdb keeps in-frame clones, though not all of them. The sample lists about 280,000 clones; around 87% were seen once. This TCR was recovered from a woman between 18 and 30 years old with acute COVID-19. Sequences were obtained from PBMCs or T cells enriched from blood (not recorded which). J is TRBJ2-1 and V is TRBV18, with a tentative D call TRBD1 (5 bases). CDR3 loop: CASSPPSGITYNEQFF. The CDR3 DNA is TGTGCCAGCTCACCACCATCAGGGATAACCTACAATGAGCAGTTCTTC.